Reported below is one T cell receptor beta chain. These data originate in a study of spatial heterogeneity in lung cancer. The time point is: sample taken at primary tumor resection. Whole RNA obtained from tumor, nontumor lung or frozen PBMC underwent sequencing without sorting. A single record per CDR3 protein comes from TCRdb applying MiXCR to the 5' RACE reads. The sample carries tens of thousands of distinct CDR3 sequences, roughly 12% recorded once. The V and J ends lost 5 bases and 2 bases respectively, with 11 bases between them. The CDR3 is 14 residues long. Germline values: CDR1 SGHTA, CDR2 FQGNSA.

V and J are TRBV7-2 and TRBJ2-3; possible D gene TRBD2, 6 bases. The sample here was PBMCs, taken at surgery. This TCR was sampled from a male donor with early-stage non-small cell lung cancer. In DNA, the CDR3 is TGTGCCAGCAGCCGGGACTCCCTCACAGATACGCAGTATTTT. Protein sequence: CASSRDSLTDTQYF.